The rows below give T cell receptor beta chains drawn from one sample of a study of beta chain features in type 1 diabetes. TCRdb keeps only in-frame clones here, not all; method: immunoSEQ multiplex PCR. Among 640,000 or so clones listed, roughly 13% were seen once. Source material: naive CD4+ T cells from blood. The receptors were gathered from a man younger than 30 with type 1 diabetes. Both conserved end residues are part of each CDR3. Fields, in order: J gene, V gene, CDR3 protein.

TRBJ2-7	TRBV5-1	CASSWTGVHEQYF
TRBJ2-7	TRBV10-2	CASSLTQGREQYF
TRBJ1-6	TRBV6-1	CASSVSAGTYSPLHF
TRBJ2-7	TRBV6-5	CASTVTSGGTYEQYF
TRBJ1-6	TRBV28	CASSSPGQSGNSPLHF
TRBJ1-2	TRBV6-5	CASSYDNGANYGYTF
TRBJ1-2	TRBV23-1	CASSHPGQGAFFYGYTF
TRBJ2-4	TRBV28	CASEQGMGNIQYF
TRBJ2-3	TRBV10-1	CASSESTGKDTQYF
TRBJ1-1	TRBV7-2	CASSLGPATEAFF
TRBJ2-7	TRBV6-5	CASSSPWAGFNEQYF
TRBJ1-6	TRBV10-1	CASSGQGVSPLHF
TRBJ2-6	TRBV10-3	CAISDGGGGANVLTF
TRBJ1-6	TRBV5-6	CASSSGTTNSPLHF
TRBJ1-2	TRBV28	CASSLEEQPDF
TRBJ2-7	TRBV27	CASSLSGDGPYEQYF
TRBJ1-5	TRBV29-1	CSVMTVDSNQPQHF
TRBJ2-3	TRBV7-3	CASSPQQTSPDTQYF
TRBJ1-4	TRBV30	CAWSDSRVNEKLFF
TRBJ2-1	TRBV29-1	CSVDPGAGEQFF
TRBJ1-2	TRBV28	CASSLVRAVGYGYTF
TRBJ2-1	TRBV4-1	CASSHEPGEQFF
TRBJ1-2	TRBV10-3	CAISPGQANYGYTF
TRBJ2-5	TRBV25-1	CASSEWETQYF
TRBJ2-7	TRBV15	CATSRGGTGLYEQYF
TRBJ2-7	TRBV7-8	CASSFGQGGSYEQYF
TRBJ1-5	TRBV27	CASSLSAGSNQPQHF
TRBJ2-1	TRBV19	CASSIAAGIDEQFF
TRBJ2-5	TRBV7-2	CASSLFTREGETQYF
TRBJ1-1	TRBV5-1	CASSQGQGADAEAFF
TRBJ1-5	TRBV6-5	CASSYSGGPQHF
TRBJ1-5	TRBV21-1	CASSKAAGRQLHQPQHF
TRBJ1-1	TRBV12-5	CASGLADTTEAFF
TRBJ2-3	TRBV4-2	CASSQVGLAGRDTQYF
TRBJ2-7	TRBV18	CASSPTPDRNYEQYF
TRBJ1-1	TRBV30	CAWSPTGTDAFF
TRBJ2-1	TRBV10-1	CASSVRTGVNEQFF
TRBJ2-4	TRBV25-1	CASSESGVGKNIQYF
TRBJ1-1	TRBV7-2	CASSPGTGGAFF
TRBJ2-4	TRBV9	CASSVTPGGPTEAKNIQYF
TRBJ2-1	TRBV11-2	CASSSPGNYNEQFF
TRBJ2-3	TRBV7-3	CASTQGSSTDTQYF
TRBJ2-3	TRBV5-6	CASSFRGKVTDTQYF
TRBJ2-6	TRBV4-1	CASSQGIQGSGANVLTF
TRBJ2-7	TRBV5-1	CASSLDRYEQYF
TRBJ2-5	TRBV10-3	CAISESAATQYF
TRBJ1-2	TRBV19	CASSIPVQNYGYTF
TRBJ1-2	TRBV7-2	CASSLATATNYGYTF
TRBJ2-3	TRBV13	CASSPQRADTQYF
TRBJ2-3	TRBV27	CASRLAGPTDTQYF
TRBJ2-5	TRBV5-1	CASSLGRRGINQETQYF
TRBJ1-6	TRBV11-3	CASTEGIGSPLHF
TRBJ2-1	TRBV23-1	CASSPDQGSPYNEQFF